These T cell receptor beta chains were read from a single sample in a study of cytomegalovirus exposure and HLA in healthy donors. Using immunoSEQ multiplex PCR, the repertoire was profiled, and TCRdb retains in-frame clones only, with some absent. There are approximately 120,000 clones in the sample; just under 70% occur only once, and 5.4% lies in the top ten. Sequenced input: PBMCs. The receptors originated from a woman aged 70-85 years in good health and CMV-seropositive. Each CDR3 is given with its conserved first and last residue. D genes are given only for firm matches. Clone sizes are given selectively: once, few, many, or a class where the clone is expanded.

DNA | CDR3 | V | D | J | size
TGTGCCAGCAGCTTAGCGGGACAGGGAAACAATGAGCAGTTCTTC | CASSLAGQGNNEQFF | TRBV7-9 | TRBD1 | TRBJ2-1 | once
TGTGCCAGCAGAGCCAGCGGGGGGGCGTATTACGAGCAGTACTTC | CASRASGGAYYEQYF | TRBV6-5 | TRBD2 | TRBJ2-7 | -
TGTGCCAACCCCTCAGCGGGTTATGGCTACACCTTC | CANPSAGYGYTF | TRBV13 | - | TRBJ1-2 | few
TGTGCCAGCAACCACCGGGCGGGGAGAAACACCATATATTTT | CASNHRAGRNTIYF | TRBV6-6 | - | TRBJ1-3 | -
TGCGCCAGCAGCTTGCCAGGACAGGTCGCCTACGAGCAGTACTTC | CASSLPGQVAYEQYF | TRBV5-1 | TRBD1 | TRBJ2-7 | once
TGTGCCACGACAGGGGGCGATGGGGCCAACGTCCTGACTTTC | CATTGGDGANVLTF | TRBV10-3 | TRBD1 | TRBJ2-6 | -
TGTGCCAGCAGTGAGGACTGGGAGGGTAATACGCAGTATTTT | CASSEDWEGNTQYF | TRBV25-1 | TRBD2 | TRBJ2-3 | -
TGTGCCAGCAGCTTAGAACAGGCAGCCACTGAAGCTTTCTTT | CASSLEQAATEAFF | TRBV7-6 | - | TRBJ1-1 | few
TGCGCCAGCAGCCAGAGTGGTTCAGGTCATGGCTACACCTTC | CASSQSGSGHGYTF | TRBV5-1 | - | TRBJ1-2 | -
TGCGCCAGCAGCCAAGAGGGAGGGGGGAATTCACCCCTCCACTTT | CASSQEGGGNSPLHF | TRBV4-3 | - | TRBJ1-6 | -
TGTGCCAGCAGCTTAGCGACAGTCTCTGGAAACACCATATATTTT | CASSLATVSGNTIYF | TRBV7-2 | - | TRBJ1-3 | few
TGTGCCAGCAGTGAAATTGACAGACCGAACGAAAAACTGTTTTTT | CASSEIDRPNEKLFF | TRBV2 | - | TRBJ1-4 | -
TGTGCCTGGATGAAAGGGGACACCATATATTTT | CAWMKGDTIYF | TRBV30 | - | TRBJ1-3 | -
TGTGCCAGCAGATCGACAGCGGGTAATCCCTACGAGCAGTACTTC | CASRSTAGNPYEQYF | TRBV5-6 | - | TRBJ2-7 | -
TGTGCCAGCTCATCCGGACACGGAGAGACCCAGTACTTC | CASSSGHGETQYF | TRBV18 | - | TRBJ2-5 | -
TGCGCCAGCACGACAGGGCCTAATTCACCCCTCCACTTT | CASTTGPNSPLHF | TRBV5-1 | TRBD1 | TRBJ1-6 | few
TGTGCCAGCAGTTGGAACAGGGGTTACGGGGAGACCCAGTACTTC | CASSWNRGYGETQYF | TRBV6-5 | TRBD1 | TRBJ2-5 | -
TGTGCCAGTAGTAAAGGGGGCAGCTATGGCTACACCTTC | CASSKGGSYGYTF | TRBV19 | TRBD1 | TRBJ1-2 | -
TGTGCCAGCAGCTCAGGGGCGGGGGGTGGCCAAGAGACCCAGTACTTC | CASSSGAGGGQETQYF | TRBV7-3 | TRBD2 | TRBJ2-5 | -
TGTGCCAGCAGTTTAAACTGGGCTACTGGAAACACCATATATTTT | CASSLNWATGNTIYF | TRBV27 | - | TRBJ1-3 | few
TGTGCCAGCAGCGTAGATGGGCAAGGTGACCGCGAGCAGTACTTC | CASSVDGQGDREQYF | TRBV9 | - | TRBJ2-7 | -
TGCGCCAGCAGCCAAGATGAGGGAATTAATGAAGCTTTCTTT | CASSQDEGINEAFF | TRBV4-3 | - | TRBJ1-1 | -
TGTGCCAGCAGTTACGGGGGCCTCTATGGCTACACCTTC | CASSYGGLYGYTF | TRBV6-5 | - | TRBJ1-2 | few
TGTGCCAGCAGCATACTACAGGGGAACACTGAAGCTTTCTTT | CASSILQGNTEAFF | TRBV7-2 | - | TRBJ1-1 | -
TGTGCCAGCTCACCTAACACGGGACACTTAGCCAAAAACATTCAGTACTTC | CASSPNTGHLAKNIQYF | TRBV18 | - | TRBJ2-4 | -
TGTGCCAGCAGCGAGATCCGCCCCTCTGGAAACACCATATATTTT | CASSEIRPSGNTIYF | TRBV6-5 | - | TRBJ1-3 | -
TGTGCCAGCAGTCGCGGGGGGGCCGGTGATACGCAGTATTTT | CASSRGGAGDTQYF | TRBV6-1 | TRBD2 | TRBJ2-3 | -
TGTGCCAGCAGTCGGACAGGAGCTAACTATGGCTACACCTTC | CASSRTGANYGYTF | TRBV6-5 | TRBD1 | TRBJ1-2 | -
TGTGCCTGGAATCAGGGGATGTCGTCCCAGCATTTT | CAWNQGMSSQHF | TRBV30 | - | TRBJ1-5 | -
TGTGCCGGCCGGGGGGCTGATGGGGAAAAACTGTTTTTT | CAGRGADGEKLFF | TRBV30 | - | TRBJ1-4 | -
TGTGCCTGGAGTGACCCGGGGACTGAAGCTTTCTTT | CAWSDPGTEAFF | TRBV30 | - | TRBJ1-1 | -
TGTGCCTGGAGTGTACTTACTAGCGGGGGGGCCAGAGATACGCAGTATTTT | CAWSVLTSGGARDTQYF | TRBV30 | TRBD2 | TRBJ2-3 | -
TGTGCCAGCAGCTTCGGATACAGTGCAACTAATGAAAAACTGTTTTTT | CASSFGYSATNEKLFF | TRBV5-6 | - | TRBJ1-4 | few
TGTGCTAGCAGCCCCAGAGGCACAGGGTCCGGGGAGCTGTTTTTT | CASSPRGTGSGELFF | TRBV7-7 | - | TRBJ2-2 | -
TGCGCCAGCAGCTTGACACAGGAGTTCACCGGGGAGCTGTTTTTT | CASSLTQEFTGELFF | TRBV5-1 | - | TRBJ2-2 | once
TGTGCCATCAGTGGGGGGCAGGGTGGTGAAAAACTGTTTTTT | CAISGGQGGEKLFF | TRBV10-3 | - | TRBJ1-4 | -
TGTGCCAGCAGGAAAGCGGGGGGTAATGAGCAGTTCTTC | CASRKAGGNEQFF | TRBV11-2 | TRBD2 | TRBJ2-1 | -
TGTGCCACCAGCAGAGGACTTTCCGGGACTAGCCTACGCCGGGGTTCCTACAATGAGCAGTTCTTC | CATSRGLSGTSLRRGSYNEQFF | TRBV15 | TRBD2 | TRBJ2-1 | -
TGTGCCAGCAGCTTAGCCCTAGCGGGGGGCGCCGATACGCAGTATTTT | CASSLALAGGADTQYF | TRBV7-9 | TRBD2 | TRBJ2-3 | few
TGTGCCAGCAGAGTTGGACAGGGGACCCCCAGTCGCAATGAGCAGTTCTTC | CASRVGQGTPSRNEQFF | TRBV2 | TRBD1 | TRBJ2-1 | few
TGTGCCAGCACCAGACTAGGTTGGGGGGTTGACGGGGAGCTGTTTTTT | CASTRLGWGVDGELFF | TRBV2 | - | TRBJ2-2 | -
TGTGCCAGCAGTAAATTCGACAGGAGCTCCTACAATGAGCAGTTCTTC | CASSKFDRSSYNEQFF | TRBV6-4 | - | TRBJ2-1 | -